This T cell receptor beta chain was documented in a study of T cells in Graves' hyperthyroidism and ophthalmopathy. This clonotype has just a few counts. Its antigen is not known. Broader study findings: Before onset, by a median of approximately 5.9 months, the model predicted ophthalmopathy.

V dropped 6 bases and J dropped 3; count of bases not matched to a gene: 5. This CDR3 contains 13 residues. Germline V gene data show CDR1 as DFQATT and CDR2 as SNEGSKA (reference sequence). It was RNA transcripts that yielded the amplified TCR beta CDR3 regions. HTBI primers were used for first-round RT-PCR of the TCR CDR3. One entry per CDR3 protein results from TCRdb running MiXCR on the multiplex PCR reads. The data contain approximately 370,000 distinct CDR3 sequences, approximately 18% of them singletons. Diagnostic assessment was based on clinical symptoms, serum thyroxine and TRAb, thyroid ultrasound and orbital computed tomography.

V is TRBV20-1 and J is TRBJ2-7; TRBD2 agrees at 10 bases. This receptor was identified in a woman in her twenties or thirties with Graves' hyperthyroidism that later progressed to Graves' ophthalmopathy. The sequenced material came from blood. CDR3 sequence reads: CSAGGTSDYEQYF. The CDR3 DNA is TGCAGTGCCGGGGGGACTAGCGACTACGAGCAGTACTTC.